The 2 T cell receptor beta chains below all came from one sample that was sequenced in a study of neurological immune-mediated disorders. TCRdb independently ran MiXCR on the 5' RACE reads; one entry per CDR3 protein. The sample includes more than 40,000 distinct CDR3 sequences, about 2% of them seen just once. The source material was PBMCs. The origin of the receptors is a woman in her thirties or forties with multiple sclerosis.

This clonotype has a count of ten or more. This rearrangement joins TRBV5-1 to TRBJ1-1; possibly TRBD1 for D (5 bases). The CDR3 has 13 amino acids. The V gene's germline CDR1 is SGHRS and CDR2 YFSETQ. V was cut by 2 bases and J by 4 bases, with 9 bases left in between. The CDR3 DNA reads as TGCGCCAGCAGCTTAATGGGACCCACTGAAGCTTTCTTT. It is translated as CASSLMGPTEAFF. Full variable domain (remainder filled in from reference TRBV5-1 and TRBJ1-1): KAGVTQTPRYLIKTRGQQVTLSCSPISGHRSVSWYQQTPGQGLQFLFEYFSETQRNKGNFPGRFSGRQFSNSRSEMNVSTLELGDSALYLCASSLMGPTEAFFGQGTRLTVV.

This clonotype came up many times. The CDR3 reads CAISGRKGQRGYGYTF. CDR3 nucleotides: TGTGCCATCAGTGGAAGAAAGGGACAGAGGGGCTATGGCTACACCTTC. This rearrangement joins TRBV10-3 to TRBJ1-2, with TRBD1 matching over 7 bases. CDR1 ENHRY and CDR2 SYGVKD come from the germline V gene. J was trimmed by 4 bases and V by 4 bases; bases with no gene match: 12. The CDR3 extends over 16 amino acids.